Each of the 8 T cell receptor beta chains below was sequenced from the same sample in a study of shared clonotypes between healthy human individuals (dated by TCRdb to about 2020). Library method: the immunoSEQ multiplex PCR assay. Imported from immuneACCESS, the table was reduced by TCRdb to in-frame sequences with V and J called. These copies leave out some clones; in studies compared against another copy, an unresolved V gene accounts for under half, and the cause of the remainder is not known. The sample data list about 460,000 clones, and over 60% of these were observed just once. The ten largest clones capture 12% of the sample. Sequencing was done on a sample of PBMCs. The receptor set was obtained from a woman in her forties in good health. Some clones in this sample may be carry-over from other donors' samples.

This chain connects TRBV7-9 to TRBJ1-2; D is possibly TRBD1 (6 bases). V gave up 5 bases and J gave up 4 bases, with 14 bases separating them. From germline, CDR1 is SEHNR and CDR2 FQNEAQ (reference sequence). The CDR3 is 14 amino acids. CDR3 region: CASSPGQLIYGYTF. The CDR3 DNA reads TGTGCCAGCAGCCCGGGACAACTGATCTATGGCTACACCTTC.

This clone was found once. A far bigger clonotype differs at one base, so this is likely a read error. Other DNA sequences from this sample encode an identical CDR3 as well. CDR3 nucleotide sequence: TGTGCCAGCAGCTTCGATGGGACTAGCACAGATACGCAGTATTTT. It translates to CASSFDGTSTDTQYF. V usage is TRBV28 and J usage is TRBJ2-3, with D perhaps TRBD2 (6 bases). Trimming cost V 6 bases and J 0 bases, with 13 bases left between them. This CDR3 has 15 amino acids. Germline CDR1 reads MDHEN; CDR2 reads SYDVKM.

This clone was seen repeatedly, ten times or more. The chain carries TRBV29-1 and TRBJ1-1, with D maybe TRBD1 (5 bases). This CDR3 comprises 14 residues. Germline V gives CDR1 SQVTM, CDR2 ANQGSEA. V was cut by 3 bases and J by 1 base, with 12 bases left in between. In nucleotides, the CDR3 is TGCAGCGTTGAGAGGGGCAGCTCGAACACTGAAGCTTTCTTT. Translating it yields CSVERGSSNTEAFF.

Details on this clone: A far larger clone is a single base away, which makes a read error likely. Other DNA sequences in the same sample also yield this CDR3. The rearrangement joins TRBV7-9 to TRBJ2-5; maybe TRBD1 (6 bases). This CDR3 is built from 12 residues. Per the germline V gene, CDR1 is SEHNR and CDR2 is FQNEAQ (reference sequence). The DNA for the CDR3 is TGTGCTAGCAGCAGGGGTGGGGAGACCCAGTACTTC. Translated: CASSRGGETQYF.

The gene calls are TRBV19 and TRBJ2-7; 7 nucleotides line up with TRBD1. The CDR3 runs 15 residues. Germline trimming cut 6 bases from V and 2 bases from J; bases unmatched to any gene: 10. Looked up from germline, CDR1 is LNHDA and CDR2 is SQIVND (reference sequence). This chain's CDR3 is CASRVRTGPAYEQYF. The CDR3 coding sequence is TGTGCCAGTAGGGTTCGGACAGGCCCTGCCTACGAGCAGTACTTC.

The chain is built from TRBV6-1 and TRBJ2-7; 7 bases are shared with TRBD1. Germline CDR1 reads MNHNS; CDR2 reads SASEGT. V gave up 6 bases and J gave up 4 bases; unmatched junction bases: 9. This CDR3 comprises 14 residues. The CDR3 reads CASRGDSFVYEQYF. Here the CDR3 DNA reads TGTGCCAGCAGGGGGGACAGTTTCGTATACGAGCAGTACTTC.

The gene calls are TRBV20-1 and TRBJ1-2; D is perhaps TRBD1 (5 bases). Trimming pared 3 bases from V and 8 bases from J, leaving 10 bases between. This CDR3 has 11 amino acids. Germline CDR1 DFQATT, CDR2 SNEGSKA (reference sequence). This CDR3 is CSASGGDGYTF. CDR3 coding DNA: TGCAGTGCTAGTGGGGGGGACGGCTACACCTTC.

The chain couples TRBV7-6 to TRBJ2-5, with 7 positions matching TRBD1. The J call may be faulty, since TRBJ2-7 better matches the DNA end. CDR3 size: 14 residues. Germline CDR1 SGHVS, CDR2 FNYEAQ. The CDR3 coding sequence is TGTGCCAGCAGCTTACAGGGGGACACCTACGAGCAGTACTTC. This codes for CASSLQGDTYEQYF.